This T cell receptor beta chain stems from a study of cytomegalovirus exposure and HLA in healthy donors. The PCR contained 60 Vbeta and 13 Jbeta primers. The repertoire was sequenced with immunoSEQ multiplex PCR; TCRdb's copy has only in-frame clones and lacks some. The repertoire holds 100,000 or so clones, with approximately 70% as singletons. This clone was recorded only once. Trimming took off 4 bases at V and 3 bases at J, with 9 bases between the two ends. This CDR3 is 13 amino acids long. The germline CDR1 and CDR2 sequences are SGHTA and FQGNSA. The V gene is TRBV7-2, the J gene TRBJ1-1; D is ambiguous. Material for sequencing was PBMCs. This sequence originates from a man aged 25 to 40 in good health and CMV-seronegative. The CDR3 loop is CASSSRRDTEAFF. CDR3 bases: TGTGCCAGCAGCTCGCGACGGGACACTGAAGCTTTCTTT.